This TCR beta chain was retrieved from a study of PD-L1 blockade in urothelial cancer. Across the study: Intravenous atezolizumab, 1,200 mg every 3 weeks, was begun by patients around 2014. Median T cell yield per blood sample was more than 120,000 cells.

Each PCR had synthetic TCR analog templates added to it as a spike-in. Assay used: immunoSEQ multiplex PCR; TCRdb lists only in-frame clones, some missing. The sample gives some 89,000 clones, 70% to 90% of which show up once; around an eighth is in the top ten. Germline loops: CDR1 LGHNA, CDR2 YSLEER. CDR3 length: 14 amino acids. V shed 0 bases and J shed 6 bases, with 12 bases lying between them. Indicated time point: pretreatment peripheral blood. This receptor was identified in a man aged 55 to 70 with urothelial cancer. The chain links TRBV4-3 to TRBJ2-7, with TRBD1 as a possible D gene (6 bases). Here the sequenced sample was PBMCs, taken around atezolizumab (anti-PD-L1) treatment. The CDR3 nucleotides read TGCGCCAGCAGCCAAGAAGGGGGTTATGGCGAGCAGTACTTC. It codes for CASSQEGGYGEQYF.